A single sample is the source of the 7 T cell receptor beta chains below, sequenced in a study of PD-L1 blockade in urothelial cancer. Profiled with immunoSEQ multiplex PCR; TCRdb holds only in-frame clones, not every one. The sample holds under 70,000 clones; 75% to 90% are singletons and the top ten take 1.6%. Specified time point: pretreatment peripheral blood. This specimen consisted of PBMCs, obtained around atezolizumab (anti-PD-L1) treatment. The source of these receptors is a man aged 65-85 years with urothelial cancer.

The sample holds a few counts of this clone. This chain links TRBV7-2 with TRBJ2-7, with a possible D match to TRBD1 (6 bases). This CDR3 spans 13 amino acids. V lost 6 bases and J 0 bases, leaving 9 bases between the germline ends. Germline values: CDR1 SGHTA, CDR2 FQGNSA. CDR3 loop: CASSDRSSYEQYF. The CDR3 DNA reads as TGTGCCAGCAGTGACAGGAGCTCCTACGAGCAGTACTTC.

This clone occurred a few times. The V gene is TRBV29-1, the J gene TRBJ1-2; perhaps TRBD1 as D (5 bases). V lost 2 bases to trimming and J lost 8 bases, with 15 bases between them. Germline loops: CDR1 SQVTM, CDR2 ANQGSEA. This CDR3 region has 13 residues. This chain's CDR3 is CSVETGQGLGYTF. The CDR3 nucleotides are TGCAGCGTTGAAACCGGGCAGGGCCTGGGCTACACCTTC.

CDR3 bases: TGCGCCAGCACCCAGACACTAGGCCTGTTTTTCAATGAGCAGTTCTTC. Translated: CASTQTLGLFFNEQFF. The chain uses TRBV4-1 and TRBJ2-1; tentative D call: TRBD2 (5 bases). The CDR3 is made up of 16 amino acids. V shed 7 bases and J shed 6 bases, with 22 bases lying between them. Germline V gives CDR1 MGHRA, CDR2 YSYEKL.

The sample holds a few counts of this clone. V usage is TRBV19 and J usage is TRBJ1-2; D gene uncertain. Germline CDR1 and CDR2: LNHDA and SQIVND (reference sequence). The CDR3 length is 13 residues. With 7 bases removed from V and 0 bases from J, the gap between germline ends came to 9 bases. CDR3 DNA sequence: TGTGCCAGTAACGGGAGAGCTAACTATGGCTACACCTTC. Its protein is CASNGRANYGYTF.

CDR3 residues: CATSRDLAGTENYGYTF. The CDR3 bases are TGTGCCACCAGCAGAGATCTCGCCGGGACAGAGAACTATGGCTACACCTTC. This chain uses TRBV15 with TRBJ1-2; TRBD1 aligns across 7 bases. V was clipped by 0 bases and J by 2 bases; unmatched bases: 9. This CDR3 has 17 residues. Germline V gives CDR1 LNHNV, CDR2 YYDKDF (reference sequence).

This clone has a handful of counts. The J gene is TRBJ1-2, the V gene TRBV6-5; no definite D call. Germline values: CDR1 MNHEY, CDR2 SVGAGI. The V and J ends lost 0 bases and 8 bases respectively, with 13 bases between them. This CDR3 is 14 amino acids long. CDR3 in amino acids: CASSYSNGLGGYTF. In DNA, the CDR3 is TGTGCCAGCAGTTACTCGAATGGTCTCGGGGGCTACACCTTC.

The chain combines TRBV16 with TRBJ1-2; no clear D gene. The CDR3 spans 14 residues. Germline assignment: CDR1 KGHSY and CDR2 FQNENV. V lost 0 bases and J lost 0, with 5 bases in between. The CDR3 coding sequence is TGTGCCAGCAGCCAATCGGAGCCTAACTATGGCTACACCTTC. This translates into CASSQSEPNYGYTF.